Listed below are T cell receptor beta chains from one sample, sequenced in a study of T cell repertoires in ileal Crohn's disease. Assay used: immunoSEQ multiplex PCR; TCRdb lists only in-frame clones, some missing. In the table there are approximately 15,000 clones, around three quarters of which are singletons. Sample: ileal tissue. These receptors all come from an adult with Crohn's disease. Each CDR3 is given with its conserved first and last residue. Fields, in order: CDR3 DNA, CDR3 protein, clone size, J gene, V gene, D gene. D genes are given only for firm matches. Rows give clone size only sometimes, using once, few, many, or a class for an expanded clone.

TGTGCCAGTAGCCCGACAGGGATCGGCTATGGCTACACCTTC,CASSPTGIGYGYTF,few,TRBJ1-2,TRBV19,TRBD1
TGTGCCAGCAGCCAGACTAGCGGATCCTACAATGAGCAGTTCTTC,CASSQTSGSYNEQFF,NA,TRBJ2-1,TRBV9,TRBD2
TGCAGTGCCAACAGGGGAAGCGGCTACACCTTC,CSANRGSGYTF,NA,TRBJ1-2,TRBV20-1,TRBD1
TGCAGTGCTAGTAACACGATTGAAGCTTTCTTT,CSASNTIEAFF,NA,TRBJ1-1,TRBV20-1,NA
TGTGCCAGTAGTCAGACTAGCCCCTACAATGAGCAGTTCTTC,CASSQTSPYNEQFF,NA,TRBJ2-1,TRBV19,TRBD2
TGTGCCAGCTGCCTGGCGCACGGAGCTGGAAACACCATATATTTT,CASCLAHGAGNTIYF,few,TRBJ1-3,TRBV19,NA
TGTGCCAGCAGCGTAGCGGGACAGGGCTCCTACAATGAGCAGTTCTTC,CASSVAGQGSYNEQFF,few,TRBJ2-1,TRBV9,TRBD1
TGTGCCAGCAGTTTATACGGGGGCACTGAAGCTTTCTTT,CASSLYGGTEAFF,NA,TRBJ1-1,TRBV27,NA
TGTGCCAGCAGCCCACCTGCTGGCAGCACTGAAGCTTTCTTT,CASSPPAGSTEAFF,NA,TRBJ1-1,TRBV7-8,NA
TGTGCCAGCGCTAGGGACAGCGGTGGCAATTCACCCCTCCACTTT,CASARDSGGNSPLHF,once,TRBJ1-6,TRBV18,TRBD1
TGTGCCAGCAGCCCGGGGGGTTCAATGAACTATGGCTACACCTTC,CASSPGGSMNYGYTF,NA,TRBJ1-2,TRBV5-4,NA
TGTGCCAGCAGCCGGGACTCGAGCTCCTACAATGAGCAGTTCTTC,CASSRDSSSYNEQFF,NA,TRBJ2-1,TRBV7-2,NA
TGTGCCATCAGTGGACACCTCAGTTGGGCCTTC,CAISGHLSWAF,NA,TRBJ1-2,TRBV10-3,NA
TGTGCCAGCAGCTTGGAACTAGCGCGGAGGCTAACCCAGTACTTC,CASSLELARRLTQYF,NA,TRBJ2-5,TRBV7-2,TRBD2
TGTGCCAGCAGCTCTAGCGGGCGCACAGATACGCAGTATTTT,CASSSSGRTDTQYF,NA,TRBJ2-3,TRBV5-4,TRBD2
TGTGCCAGCATCCTGGACAGGGCGGACACCGGGGAGCTGTTTTTT,CASILDRADTGELFF,NA,TRBJ2-2,TRBV2,TRBD1
TGCGCCAGCAGCTTCGGACAGGGTGGGATGAACACTGAAGCTTTCTTT,CASSFGQGGMNTEAFF,NA,TRBJ1-1,TRBV5-1,TRBD1
TGCGCCAGCAGCTTGGACGGGGGAATCCCCAATGAGCAGTTCTTC,CASSLDGGIPNEQFF,NA,TRBJ2-1,TRBV5-1,NA
TGCGCCAGCAGCGCAACCGGGACAGGCCCCTACGAGCAGTACTTC,CASSATGTGPYEQYF,NA,TRBJ2-7,TRBV5-1,TRBD1
TGTGCCATCAGGGCTGGGGGCGGCGAGCAGTACTTC,CAIRAGGGEQYF,NA,TRBJ2-7,TRBV10-3,NA
TGTGCCAGCAGTTTAATTTTTACAGGGCGGAACACTGAAGCTTTCTTT,CASSLIFTGRNTEAFF,NA,TRBJ1-1,TRBV27,NA
TGTGCCAGCAGCTTAGAAACTATGAACACTGAAGCTTTCTTT,CASSLETMNTEAFF,NA,TRBJ1-1,TRBV7-2,NA
TGTGCCAGCAGTGAGAAGGGGTTGAACACTGAAGCTTTCTTT,CASSEKGLNTEAFF,NA,TRBJ1-1,TRBV6-1,NA
TGTGCCAGCCAATCCGGGACAGGTGGGGTGAACACTGAAGCTTTCTTT,CASQSGTGGVNTEAFF,NA,TRBJ1-1,TRBV27,TRBD1
TGTGCCAGCAGTACTAGCGGGGGGGCCAGGCACACCGGGGAGCTGTTTTTT,CASSTSGGARHTGELFF,NA,TRBJ2-2,TRBV5-4,TRBD2
TGTGCCAGCAGCTTCGGAACAGGTCCTAATGAAAAACTGTTTTTT,CASSFGTGPNEKLFF,NA,TRBJ1-4,TRBV11-3,NA
TGCGCCAGCAGCTCGACAGGATCCAATGAGCAGTTCTTC,CASSSTGSNEQFF,NA,TRBJ2-1,TRBV5-1,NA
TGTGCCAGTAGTATTGGGGCCTTCTCTGGAAACACCATATATTTT,CASSIGAFSGNTIYF,large,TRBJ1-3,TRBV19,NA
TGTGCCAGCAGTGAAGGACAGGAGACTAGCAAGTATTTT,CASSEGQETSKYF,NA,TRBJ2-3,TRBV6-1,NA